The 18 T cell receptor beta chains below were found in one sample sequenced in a study of tumor and adjacent non-tumor tissue in lung cancer (dated by TCRdb to about 2018). Bulk unsorted tissue served as the source for RNA extraction, and RNA quality was assessed using a NanoDrop ND-1000 and an Agilent 2100. Library preparation used multiplex PCR. The sequencer listed for this sample is Illumina HiSeq 2500. TCRbeta libraries were constructed through three rounds of nested PCR with primers (Table S4) according to protocols adapted from ARM-PCR. The raw public data were reprocessed by TCRdb itself: fastp quality trimming at Q25, MiXCR clonotype calling, in-frame beta chains only. Rows merge per CDR3 protein into single entries with the most common DNA and genes. The sample data list 81,000 or so distinct CDR3 sequences, and roughly 76% of these were observed just once. The ten largest clones add up to about an eighth of the sample.

The specimen sequenced was lung tumor tissue. The receptor source for this set is a woman aged 50 to 60 with non-small cell lung cancer.

This clonotype was detected only once. This is likely a read error, given that the CDR3 carries no conserved phenylalanine or tryptophan at its end. The chain carries TRBV6-1 and TRBJ2-3; 12 bases match TRBD2. Germline CDR1 and CDR2: MNHNS and SASEGT. This CDR3 comprises 14 residues. The J segment lost 5 bases and the V segment lost 4 bases, leaving 1 base of the junction unmatched. The CDR3 coding sequence is TGTGCCAGCAGTGGGACTAGCGGGAAAGATACGCAGTATTGT. This encodes CASSGTSGKDTQYC.

Comments on this clonotype: The CDR3 does not close with the conserved phenylalanine or tryptophan, likely indicating a read error. V usage is TRBV29-1 and J usage is TRBJ1-3; no clear D gene. The CDR3 sequence is 13 residues long. Germline V gene data show CDR1 as SQVTM and CDR2 as ANQGSEA. Written as DNA, the CDR3 is TGCAGTGTTTGGACGGACTCTGGAAAGACCATATATTCT. Protein: CSVWTDSGKTIYS.

About this clonotype itself: Given the absence of the conserved phenylalanine or tryptophan at the CDR3 end, a read error is likely. The DNA for the CDR3 is TGTCCCAGCAGCCACCGGGACAGCTCCTACGAGCAGTACATC. It is translated as CPSSHRDSSYEQYI. The genes are TRBV11-1 and TRBJ2-7, with 7 bases aligning to TRBD1. The V gene's germline CDR1 is SGHAT and CDR2 FQDESV (reference sequence). The CDR3 covers 14 residues.

For this clonotype: Without the conserved terminal phenylalanine or tryptophan, this CDR3 likely stems from a read error. The gene calls are TRBV6-5 and TRBJ2-2; D possibly corresponds to TRBD1 (5 bases). This CDR3 region has 15 residues. From germline, CDR1 is MNHEY and CDR2 SVGAGI. V was pared by 2 bases and J by 3 bases, with 10 bases between. CDR3 in DNA: TGTGCCAGCAGTTACGGGGCGGACCACACCGGGGAGCTGTTTCTT. Protein sequence: CASSYGADHTGELFL.

Concerning this clonotype itself: The junction shows a germline mismatch at one end, possibly a read error. The V gene is TRBV5-6, the J gene TRBJ2-7; 7 bases line up with TRBD1. The CDR3 sequence is 13 residues long. CDR1 is SGHDT, CDR2 YYEEEE, per germline. The DNA of the CDR3 is TGTGCCAGCAGTTCCGACAGGGCCCACGAGCAGTGCTTC. Translation: CASSSDRAHEQCF.

In the case of this clonotype: A much larger clone differs from this one at a single base, so this may be a read error. CDR3 sequence: CARSLQGTNLETQYF. The CDR3 bases are TGTGCCAGGAGCCTACAGGGGACGAACCTAGAGACCCAGTACTTC. The rearrangement joins TRBV7-6 to TRBJ2-5, with 7 bases identical to TRBD1. Trimming took 9 bases from V and 4 from J; bases not matched to a gene: 14. Germline V gene lookup returns CDR1 SGHVS and CDR2 FNYEAQ. This CDR3 is built from 15 residues.

Relative to its sample, this clonotype is medium-sized. J is TRBJ2-1 and V is TRBV11-2, with D uncertain. Germline lookup yields CDR1 SGHAT and CDR2 FQNNGV. This CDR3 spans 13 amino acids. V lost 1 base and J lost 5, with 6 bases in between. The DNA of the CDR3 is TGTGCCAGCAGCTTAGGTCTAAACAATGAGCAGTTCTTC. Translation: CASSLGLNNEQFF.

As for this clonotype: At one of its ends the junction is not consistent with the germline gene, which may arise from a read error. This chain links TRBV9 with TRBJ2-2; TRBD2 is a possible D gene (7 bases). The CDR3 contains 17 residues. Germline CDR1 SGDLS, CDR2 YYNGEE. The CDR3 bases are TGTGCCAGCAGCCCGACTAGCAGGGGCATGAACGCCGGGGAGCTGTTTTTT. Protein sequence: CASSPTSRGMNAGELFF.

A note on this clonotype: The junction departs from the called germline gene at one end, perhaps through a read error. This chain joins TRBV12-3 or TRBV12-4 and TRBJ2-3, with no clear D. This CDR3 comprises 15 residues. The CDR3 DNA sequence: TGTGCCAGCACCTCAGTACCGGAGAGCACAGATACACAGTATTTT. Translated: CASTSVPESTDTQYF.

The sample holds one count of this clonotype. This chain uses TRBV29-1 with TRBJ1-1; D is uncertain. This CDR3 has 13 amino acids. Germline CDR1 and CDR2: SQVTM and ANQGSEA. The CDR3 nucleotides read TGCAGTATTGGAGACAACCTCAACACTGAAGCTTTCTTT. This translates into CSIGDNLNTEAFF.

The V call is TRBV12-3 or TRBV12-4, the J call TRBJ2-1, with a tentative D call TRBD2 (5 bases). This CDR3 has 18 residues. The germline V and J ends were trimmed by 6 bases and 2 bases, with 23 bases remaining between them. The CDR3 DNA sequence: TGTGCCAGCAGCCGGCGCCCCACAGAGGGCGAGACCTACAATGAGCAGTTCTTC. Protein product: CASSRRPTEGETYNEQFF.

This clonotype was observed a few times. The rearrangement uses TRBV20-1 and TRBJ1-1, with D uncertain. The germline CDR1 and CDR2 sequences are DFQATT and SNEGSKA (reference sequence). V was trimmed by 5 bases and J by 2 bases, leaving 21 bases between them. This CDR3 spans 16 amino acids. CDR3 DNA sequence: TGCAGTGCTCCAGTCCCGGGTGAGGGTTTAAACACTGAAGCTTTCTTT. Residues: CSAPVPGEGLNTEAFF.

A word on this clonotype: A junction boundary mismatches the germline segment, possibly from a read error. V gene TRBV6-2 or TRBV6-3 combines with J gene TRBJ2-7; 9 nucleotides align to TRBD2. Per the germline V gene, CDR1 is MNHEY and CDR2 is SVGEGT. This CDR3 contains 14 residues. CDR3: CASSYGSGRDEQYF. The CDR3 nucleotides read TGTGCCAGCAGTTATGGTAGCGGGAGAGACGAGCAGTATTTC.

This clonotype was seen many times. V usage is TRBV4-2 and J usage is TRBJ2-7; 7 bases are shared with TRBD1. After removal of 4 bases from V and 3 bases from J, the junction contained 9 bases not matched to a gene. The CDR3 extends over 15 amino acids. Germline-derived CDR1 and CDR2 are LGHNA and YNFKEQ. Written as DNA, the CDR3 is TGTGCCAGCAGCCCCGCCGGGACAGATGACTACGAGCAGTACTTC. Translation gives CASSPAGTDDYEQYF.

Of note for this clonotype: The CDR3 does not end in the conserved phenylalanine or tryptophan, so this is likely a read error. CDR3 DNA: TGTGTCAGCAGAGGGACAGGGGATTTACCCCTCCACTCT. Amino acid sequence: CVSRGTGDLPLHS. The V gene is TRBV6-5, the J gene TRBJ1-6, with 10 bases fitting TRBD1. Germline loops: CDR1 MNHEY, CDR2 SVGAGI. The CDR3 is 13 amino acids.

A word on this clonotype: One end of the junction fails to match germline, which may point to a read error. This rearrangement joins TRBV4-1 to TRBJ2-3; 7 bases are shared with TRBD1. The germline V gene has CDR1 MGHRA and CDR2 YSYEKL. This CDR3 has 20 amino acids. CDR3 in DNA: TGCGCCAGCAGCCAACATCCCCGTATACCCGGACAGGCTAGCACAGATACACAGTATTTT. It translates to CASSQHPRIPGQASTDTQYF.

Notes on this clonotype: A junction boundary mismatches the germline segment, possibly from a read error. The chain recombines TRBV29-1 with TRBJ1-3, with unresolved D. Germline assignment: CDR1 SQVTM and CDR2 ANQGSEA. The CDR3 has 15 amino acids. The CDR3 nucleotides are TGCAGCTTTGAACGGCGGGCGATCTCTGGAAACACCATATATTTT. Translation: CSFERRAISGNTIYF.

This sequence joins TRBV6-2 or TRBV6-3 and TRBJ1-3, with D possibly TRBD1 on 5 matching bases. The germline CDR1 and CDR2 sequences are MNHEY and SVGEGT. This CDR3 is 14 amino acids long. Trimming stripped 4 bases from V and 0 bases from J, with 7 bases between. This chain's CDR3 is CASSSGSSGNTIYF. For the CDR3, the DNA is TGTGCCAGCAGTTCAGGGAGCTCTGGAAACACCATATATTTT.